The clone carrying this T cell receptor (beta chain) was counted once. The sample belongs to a study of cytomegalovirus exposure and HLA in healthy donors. CDR1 MRHNA and CDR2 SNTAGT come from the germline V gene. The CDR3 has 15 amino acids. Trimming took 7 bases from V and 6 from J, leaving 19 bases between them. The PCR made use of 60 Vbeta and 13 Jbeta primers. Sequencing used immunoSEQ multiplex PCR; TCRdb keeps in-frame clones, though not all of them. The table records 65,000 to 80,000 clones, 79% of them present only once. The receptor's source is a woman between 40 and 50 years old in good health and CMV-seropositive. The V call is TRBV6-4, the J call TRBJ1-3; D remains unclear. Sequenced: PBMCs. The CDR3 spells CASKVLKYRSNTIYF. CDR3 in DNA: TGTGCCAGCAAAGTACTCAAGTACAGATCAAACACCATATATTTT.